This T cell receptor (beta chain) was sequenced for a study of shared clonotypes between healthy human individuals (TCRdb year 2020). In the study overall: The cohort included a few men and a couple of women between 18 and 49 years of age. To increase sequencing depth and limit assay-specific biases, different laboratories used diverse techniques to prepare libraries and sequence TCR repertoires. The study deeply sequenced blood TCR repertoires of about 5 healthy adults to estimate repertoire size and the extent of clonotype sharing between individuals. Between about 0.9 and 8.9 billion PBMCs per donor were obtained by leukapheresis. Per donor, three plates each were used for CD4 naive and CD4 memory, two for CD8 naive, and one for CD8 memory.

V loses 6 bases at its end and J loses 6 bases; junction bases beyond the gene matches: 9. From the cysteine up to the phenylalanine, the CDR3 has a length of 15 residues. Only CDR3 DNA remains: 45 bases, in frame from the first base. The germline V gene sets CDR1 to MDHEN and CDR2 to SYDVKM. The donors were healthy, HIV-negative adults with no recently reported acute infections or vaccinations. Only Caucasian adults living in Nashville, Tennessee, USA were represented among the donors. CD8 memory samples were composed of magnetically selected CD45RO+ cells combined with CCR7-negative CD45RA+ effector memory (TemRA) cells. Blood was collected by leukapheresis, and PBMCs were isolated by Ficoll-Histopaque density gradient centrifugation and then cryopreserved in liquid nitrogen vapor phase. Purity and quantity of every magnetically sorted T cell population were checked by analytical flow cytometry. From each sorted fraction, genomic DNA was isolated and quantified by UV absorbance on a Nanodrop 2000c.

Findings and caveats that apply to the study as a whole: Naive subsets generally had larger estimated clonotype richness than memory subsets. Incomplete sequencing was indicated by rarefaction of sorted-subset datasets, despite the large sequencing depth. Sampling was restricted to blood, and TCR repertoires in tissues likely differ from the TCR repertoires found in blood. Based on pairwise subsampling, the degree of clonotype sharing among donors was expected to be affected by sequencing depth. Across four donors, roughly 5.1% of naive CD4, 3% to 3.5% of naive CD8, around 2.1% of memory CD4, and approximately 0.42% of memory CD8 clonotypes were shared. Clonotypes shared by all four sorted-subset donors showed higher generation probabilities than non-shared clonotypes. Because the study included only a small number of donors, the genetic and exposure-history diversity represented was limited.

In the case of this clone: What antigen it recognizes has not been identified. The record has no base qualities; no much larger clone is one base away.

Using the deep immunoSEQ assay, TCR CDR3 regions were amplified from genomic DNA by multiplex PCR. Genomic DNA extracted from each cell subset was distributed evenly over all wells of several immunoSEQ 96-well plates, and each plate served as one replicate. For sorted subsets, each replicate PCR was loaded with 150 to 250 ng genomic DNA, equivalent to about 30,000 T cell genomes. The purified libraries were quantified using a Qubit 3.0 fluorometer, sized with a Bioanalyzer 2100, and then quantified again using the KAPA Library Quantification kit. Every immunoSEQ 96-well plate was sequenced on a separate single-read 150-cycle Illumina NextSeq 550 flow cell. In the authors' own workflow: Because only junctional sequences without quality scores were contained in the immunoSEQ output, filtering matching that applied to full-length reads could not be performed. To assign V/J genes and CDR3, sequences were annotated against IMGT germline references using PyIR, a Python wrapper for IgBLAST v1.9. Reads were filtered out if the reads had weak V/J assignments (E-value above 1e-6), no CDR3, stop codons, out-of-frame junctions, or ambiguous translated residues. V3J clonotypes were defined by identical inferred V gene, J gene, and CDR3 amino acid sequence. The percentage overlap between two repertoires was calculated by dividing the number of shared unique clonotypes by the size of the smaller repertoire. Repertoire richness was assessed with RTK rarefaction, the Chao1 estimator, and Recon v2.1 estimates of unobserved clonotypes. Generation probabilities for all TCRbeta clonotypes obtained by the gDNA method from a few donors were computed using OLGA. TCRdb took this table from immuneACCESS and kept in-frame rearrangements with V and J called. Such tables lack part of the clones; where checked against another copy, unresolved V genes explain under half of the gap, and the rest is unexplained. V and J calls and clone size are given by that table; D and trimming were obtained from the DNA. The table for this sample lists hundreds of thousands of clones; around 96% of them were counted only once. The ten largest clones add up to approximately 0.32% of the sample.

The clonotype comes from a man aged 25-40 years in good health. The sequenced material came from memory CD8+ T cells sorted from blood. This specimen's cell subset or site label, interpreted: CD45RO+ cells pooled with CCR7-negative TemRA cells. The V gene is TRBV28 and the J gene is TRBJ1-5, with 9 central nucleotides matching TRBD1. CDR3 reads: CASSPGQGSSQPQHF. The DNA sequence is TGTGCCAGCAGCCCGGGACAGGGATCCAGTCAGCCCCAGCATTTT.